A single T cell receptor beta chain is shown here with its context. Its cognate antigen has yet to be identified. No base quality information exists; no much larger clone differs at one position. Libraries were prepared through the immunoSEQ multiplex PCR assay. For most patients, genomic DNA was isolated using the Qiagen DNeasy Blood and Tissue Kit and was shipped frozen to Adaptive Biotechnologies for TCR sequencing. For most patients, high-throughput TCR-beta CDR3 sequencing of genomic DNA was performed by Adaptive Biotechnologies. As for the original processing: Adaptive's ImmunoSEQ software supplied the TCR sequencing data for under 20 patients, while MiXCR and VDJtools were used to process three other patients. To correct CD4 versus CD8 sorting errors, sequences present in both subsets at a frequency ratio below 5:1 were removed. Because the origin of CDR3 nucleotide sequences shared between donor and recipient could not be assigned, those sequences were removed. Alloreactive clones required at least 2-fold expansion over unstimulated cells and minimum CFSE-low frequency of 0.002% (template counts) or 0.001% (read counts). Mappable clones were those detected in sequenced pre-transplant spleen, lymph node, or MLR CFSE-low populations of the donor or recipient. The cumulative frequency of alloreactive clones was calculated as a percentage of all sequences, weighted by copy number. This is the immuneACCESS table as TCRdb keeps it, with only in-frame sequences that have V and J called. A part of the clones is gone; compared with another copy, unresolved V genes explain less than half, and the rest is unexplained. The DNA was the basis for D and trimming; V, J and clone size are from that table. This sample has roughly 100,000 clones in its table, and approximately 94% of those were observed once. The ten largest clones add up to around 1% of the sample.

The record originates from a study of graft-versus-host responses after intestinal transplantation listed by TCRdb under 2021. Notes on the research overall: The transplants that recipients got were multivisceral, liver-intestinal, or isolated intestinal. Anti-thymocyte globulin induction was given to all recipients, followed by maintenance tacrolimus and steroids for roughly 3 years. After intestinal transplantation, graft-versus-host and host-versus-graft alloreactive T cell clones were followed in the graft, circulation and bone marrow using bulk TCR-beta CDR3 sequencing. Alloreactive clones were identified by sequencing pre-transplant mixed lymphocyte reaction products and comparing them with unstimulated pre-transplant donor and recipient T cells. A cohort of approximately 23 intestinal transplant recipients, including one retransplant, was enrolled, and 3 patients lacking pretransplant specimens were excluded. A peak of at least 4% donor T cells among recipient peripheral blood mononuclear cells was the definition used for donor T cell macrochimerism. Instead of going to the commercial service, samples from a few later patients were sequenced in-house on an Illumina MiSeq and processed with MiXCR. Here is what the overall study found, with its caveats: GvH clones were detected in recipient bone marrow, and some appeared earlier in ileal mucosa or blood, consistent with an intestinal mucosal origin. High GvH to HvG T cell clonal ratios were observed in the allografts of patients with donor T cell macrochimerism. Early after transplant, peak levels of circulating GvH clones were found to be associated with declines in HvG clones. The conclusions were limited by the relatively low number and heterogeneity of the intestinal transplant patients.

Sample time point, as interpreted from the label and publication: cells obtained before transplantation from donor or recipient. CD3+CD4+ and CD3+CD8+ populations were FACS-sorted from unstimulated pre-transplant donor and recipient cells taken from spleen or lymph nodes. The CDR3 covers 16 residues, taking in both the cysteine and the phenylalanine. Left in the record is the CDR3 DNA by itself, 48 bases read in frame from the first base. V trim: 5 bases; J trim: 0 bases; unmatched bases: 6. The germline V gene encodes CDR1 MNHEY and CDR2 SMNVEV (reference sequence). The origin of this receptor is a human donor who received an intestinal transplant. Sample: unstimulated CD8+ T cells sorted from spleen or lymph node cells, taken before intestinal transplant. The sequence is built from TRBV27 and TRBJ2-1; a stretch of 8 junction bases matches TRBD2. The DNA sequence is given as TGTGCCAGCAGTGTAGGGCGGGGGGCCTCCTACAATGAGCAGTTCTTC. This yields the protein CASSVGRGASYNEQFF.